The rows below give T cell receptor beta chains drawn from one sample of a study of blood T cell repertoires in COVID-19. The method was immunoSEQ multiplex PCR; TCRdb's version includes in-frame clones alone and lacks a portion of them. Found here are 100,000 or so clones, roughly 80% of them singletons; the top ten hold approximately 4.5%. The sequencing sample was made of peripheral blood. Receptors were obtained from a human donor in a cohort sampled during active COVID-19. Each CDR3 is given with its conserved first and last residue. Each record gives: J gene, clone size, V gene, CDR3 protein. Only part of the rows carry a size: once, few, many, or a class if the clone is expanded.

>TRBJ1-6|.|TRBV7-2
CASSSRAGGNSPLHF
>TRBJ1-4|.|TRBV20-1
CSASGAGGWGEKLFF
>TRBJ1-2|.|TRBV18
CASSPWGQVVDSFNYGYTF
>TRBJ2-7|.|TRBV7-9
CASSRMSYEQYF
>TRBJ1-1|.|TRBV7-9
CASSRSQSMNTEAFF
>TRBJ2-5|.|TRBV5-1
CASSQRTSGAGETQYF
>TRBJ1-2|once|TRBV27
CASSFELRGYTF
>TRBJ2-7|.|TRBV7-8
CASSLNRATYEQYF
>TRBJ1-4|.|TRBV19
CASRPPQGSREKLFF
>TRBJ2-7|.|TRBV18
CASSLAGALYEQYF
>TRBJ2-1|once|TRBV3-1/TRBV3-2
CASSQAGYNEQFF
>TRBJ2-2|.|TRBV5-1
CASSLAAANTGELFF
>TRBJ1-3|.|TRBV2
CASSELQGSGNTIYF
>TRBJ1-6|.|TRBV7-9
CASSMTGQNSPLHF
>TRBJ2-2|.|TRBV7-2
CASSRGVLTNTGELFF